The 9 T cell receptor beta chains below all came from one sample that was sequenced in a study of T-cell memory formation after mild COVID-19 (dated by TCRdb to the early 2020s). Library prep was done by 5' RACE. TCRdb shows the sequencer as Illumina NovaSeq 6000. The public reads were reanalyzed by TCRdb: fastp trimming at Q25, MiXCR alignment, in-frame beta chains only. Identical CDR3 proteins give one entry, which carries the most common genes and DNA. The sample table holds around 160,000 distinct CDR3 sequences, of which under 14% were seen once. In total, the top ten clones hold 3.5% to 4% of the sample. Sequencing was carried out using PBMCs or a T cell subset sorted from them (not recorded which). These receptors came from a man younger than 30 who had mild COVID-19 (a few samples of this study predate the infection). The sample titles of this study are shuffled in the database, so cell type and time point are left out; the donor was told from shared clones.

The chain combines TRBV10-3 with TRBJ2-3; TRBD2 matches at 7 bases. V shed 4 bases, J shed 0 bases, and the junction held 16 bases outside the gene matches. Germline V CDR1 and CDR2: ENHRY, SYGVKD. The CDR3 contains 19 residues. The CDR3 bases are TGTGCCATCAGTGTCCCCGGGCCTGGAGCGGGGTCTAGCACAGATACGCAGTATTTT. As protein: CAISVPGPGAGSSTDTQYF.

This chain uses TRBV20-1 with TRBJ2-5; 9 bases map to TRBD2. Per germline, CDR1 DFQATT and CDR2 SNEGSKA (reference sequence). V lost 7 bases and J lost 0; bases outside the gene matches: 3. This CDR3 has 13 residues. CDR3 sequence reads: CSGLAGDQETQYF. CDR3 nucleotides: TGCAGTGGTTTAGCGGGGGACCAAGAGACCCAGTACTTC.

The rearrangement uses TRBV4-3 and TRBJ1-2; the D gene is possibly TRBD1 (5 bases). From germline, CDR1 is LGHNA and CDR2 YSLEER. The CDR3 loop spans 15 amino acids. V was cut by 3 bases and J by 7 bases, with 18 bases left in between. The CDR3 nucleotides read TGCGCCAGCAGCCAGCAAGGGGCAGTGCCTCGTGGCTACACCTTC. This gives the protein CASSQQGAVPRGYTF.

In DNA form, the CDR3 reads TGTGCCAGCACTTCAAAGGTCGGGGGCCCCCAAGAGACCCAGTACTTC. Protein sequence: CASTSKVGGPQETQYF. The V call is TRBV21-1, the J call TRBJ2-5; TRBD1 is taken as the D call from the table, unchecked against the DNA. TRBV21-1 is listed as a pseudogene. This CDR3 comprises 16 residues.

V and J are TRBV5-1 and TRBJ1-1; TRBD1 matches 7 bases. Per the germline V gene, CDR1 is SGHRS and CDR2 is YFSETQ. The CDR3 contains 15 residues. Trimming cost V 3 bases and J 1 base; bases outside gene matches: 6. The CDR3 sequence is CASSSTGRENTEAFF. The CDR3 bases are TGCGCCAGCAGCTCGACAGGGAGGGAGAACACTGAAGCTTTCTTT.

This chain joins TRBV12-5 and TRBJ2-3; unclear D gene. The CDR3 loop spans 13 amino acids. Germline assignment: CDR1 LGHNT and CDR2 FRNRAP. V gave up 2 bases and J gave up 3 bases, with 6 bases separating them. The CDR3 region is CASGLMSTDTQYF. CDR3 bases: TGTGCTAGTGGTTTGATGTCGACAGATACGCAGTATTTT.

This clonotype was observed a few times. The gene calls are TRBV20-1 and TRBJ2-3, with TRBD2 identical over 11 bases. CDR3 size: 14 residues. The germline V gene has CDR1 DFQATT and CDR2 SNEGSKA (reference sequence). J was trimmed by 6 bases and V by 6 bases; bases with no gene match: 8. This CDR3 reads CSAVYSGGADTQYF. The DNA for the CDR3 is TGCAGTGCGGTCTATAGCGGGGGGGCGGATACGCAGTATTTT.

V usage is TRBV7-3 and J usage is TRBJ1-2; D might be TRBD1 (5 bases). CDR1 SGHTA and CDR2 FQGTGA come from the germline V gene. The length of the CDR3 is 13 residues. The V and J ends lost 5 bases and 8 bases respectively, with 15 bases between them. CDR3 sequence: CASSPKGFEGYTF. The CDR3 region has the DNA TGTGCCAGCAGCCCGAAGGGGTTTGAAGGCTACACCTTC.

V gene TRBV5-1 combines with J gene TRBJ2-5; 8 nucleotides match TRBD2. There are 18 residues in the CDR3. CDR1 and CDR2 (germline): SGHRS, YFSETQ. After removal of 4 bases from V and 0 bases from J, the junction contained 14 bases not matched to a gene. The CDR3 spells CASSVAGTSGGNQETQYF. The CDR3, as DNA: TGCGCCAGCAGCGTAGCCGGGACGAGCGGGGGAAACCAAGAGACCCAGTACTTC.